These 15 T cell receptor beta chains were sequenced from one sample in a study of Ad26.COV2.S vaccination and SARS-CoV-2 variants. Method: immunoSEQ multiplex PCR; TCRdb's copy keeps in-frame clones and lacks some. This table has 440,000 or so clones, 80% to 90% appearing once. Stated treatment: 15 to 20 received Ad26.COV2.S at low or high dose, single or two shots; roughly five received placebo; per-sample allocation not given. Day 63 after the first vaccine or placebo injection was the time point for sampling. Sequenced material: peripheral blood, taken in a trial of Ad26.COV2.S vaccine versus placebo. These receptors all come from a person between 18 and 59 years old who received the Ad26.COV2.S COVID-19 vaccine or a placebo.

The chain links TRBV6-5 to TRBJ1-1, with 7 bases matching TRBD1. The CDR3 contains 15 residues. Germline CDR1 MNHEY, CDR2 SVGAGI. With V trimmed by 8 bases and J by 0 bases, 9 bases remained unmatched. The CDR3 loop is CASHKSGGMNTEAFF. CDR3 coding DNA: TGTGCCAGCCATAAGTCAGGGGGGATGAACACTGAAGCTTTCTTT.

The V and J genes are TRBV5-8 and TRBJ2-3; no clear D. Germline V gene sequence: CDR1 SGHTS, CDR2 YDEGEE. There are 14 residues in the CDR3. V lost 2 bases and J 0 bases, leaving 7 bases between the germline ends. This CDR3 is CASSFHRSTDTQYF. As DNA, the CDR3 is TGTGCCAGCAGCTTTCACCGGAGCACAGATACGCAGTATTTT.

This clone is a singleton in its sample. The chain combines TRBV19 with TRBJ2-3; the match to TRBD2 covers 9 bases. CDR3 length equals 17 residues. The V gene's germline CDR1 is LNHDA and CDR2 SQIVND (reference sequence). Trimming cost V 7 bases and J 6 bases; bases outside gene matches: 17. The DNA for the CDR3 is TGTGCCAGTACAGGCGGGGGGGCTCATGGTTTAAGGGATACGCAGTATTTT. Its protein is CASTGGGAHGLRDTQYF.

The rearrangement links TRBV28 to TRBJ2-2; D gene uncertain. Germline values: CDR1 MDHEN, CDR2 SYDVKM. CDR3 length equals 14 residues. The germline V and J ends were trimmed by 6 bases and 2 bases, with 10 bases remaining between them. The CDR3 nucleotides read TGTGCCAGCAGAGGCCCCATTAACACCGGGGAGCTGTTTTTT. Translating it yields CASRGPINTGELFF. The complete variable domain, with remaining parts taken from reference TRBV28 and TRBJ2-2, reads DVKVTQSSRYLVKRTGEKVFLECVQDMDHENMFWYRQDPGLGLRLIYFSYDVKMKEKGDIPEGYSVSREKKERFSLILESASTNQTSMYLCASRGPINTGELFFGEGSRLTVL.

This rearrangement joins TRBV25-1 to TRBJ2-3; unclear D gene. The CDR3 has 14 amino acids. Deletions cut 1 base from V and 6 bases from J, with 11 bases between. Looked up from germline, CDR1 is MGHDK and CDR2 is SYGVNS. The CDR3 DNA is TGTGCCAGCAGTGAATTTCTCTCCAGGGATACGCAGTATTTT. It codes for CASSEFLSRDTQYF.

The rearrangement links TRBV10-3 to TRBJ2-3, with a weak D call TRBD2 (6 bases). Per the germline V gene, CDR1 is ENHRY and CDR2 is SYGVKD. The CDR3 has 13 amino acids. The V gene lost 6 bases and the J gene lost 0 bases, with 7 bases spanning the gap. CDR3: CAIRGGSTDTQYF. CDR3 nucleotide sequence: TGTGCCATCAGGGGGGGTAGCACAGATACGCAGTATTTT.

This rearrangement joins TRBV28 to TRBJ1-4; D is uncertain. The CDR3 extends over 13 amino acids. Per the germline V gene, CDR1 is MDHEN and CDR2 is SYDVKM. V lost 7 bases and J 4 bases, leaving 10 bases between the germline ends. The CDR3, as DNA: TGTGCCAGCATTTCCGGTGTTAATGAAAAACTGTTTTTT. It encodes CASISGVNEKLFF.

The gene calls are TRBV11-3 and TRBJ2-7, with D possibly being TRBD2 (6 bases). Germline CDR1 and CDR2: SGHNT and YENEEA. The V and J ends lost 1 base and 7 bases respectively, with 14 bases between them. This CDR3 region has 14 residues. DNA for the CDR3: TGTGCCAGCAGCTTAGGGGTCCCAAGCGGGGAGCAGTACTTC. Its translation: CASSLGVPSGEQYF. The full variable domain, its missing parts supplied by reference TRBV11-3 and TRBJ2-7, is EAGVVQSPRYKIIEKKQPVAFWCNPISGHNTLYWYLQNLGQGPELLIRYENEEAVDDSQLPKDRFSAERLKGVDSTLKIQPAELGDSAVYLCASSLGVPSGEQYFGPGTRLTVT.

The chain employs TRBV6-5 and TRBJ2-7, with D unresolved. The germline V gene encodes CDR1 MNHEY and CDR2 SVGAGI. The CDR3 spans 12 residues. V dropped 7 bases and J dropped 3 bases, with 10 bases sitting between them. Here the CDR3 reads CASNMGIYEQYF. The CDR3 bases are TGTGCCAGCAATATGGGCATCTACGAGCAGTACTTC.

This clone was recorded only once. The genes are TRBV11-2 and TRBJ2-5; the match to TRBD2 covers 8 bases. CDR1 and CDR2 (germline): SGHAT, FQNNGV. Losses at the gene ends were 3 bases for V and 4 bases for J; bases not matched to a gene: 1. The CDR3 consists of 13 residues. CDR3 in DNA: TGTGCCAGCAGCTTCGGACTAGCAGAGACCCAGTACTTC. This gives the protein CASSFGLAETQYF.

The chain employs TRBV2 and TRBJ2-5, with 9 positions matching TRBD1. Trimming took 10 bases from V and 4 from J; bases not matched to a gene: 10. This CDR3 is 14 amino acids long. Germline CDR1 is SNHLY and CDR2 is FYNNEI. CDR3 loop: CATKPGQGRETQYF. As DNA, the CDR3 is TGTGCCACCAAACCGGGACAGGGACGAGAGACCCAGTACTTC. Full variable domain (remainder filled in from reference TRBV2 and TRBJ2-5): EPEVTQTPSHQVTQMGQEVILRCVPISNHLYFYWYRQILGQKVEFLVSFYNNEISEKSEIFDDQFSVERPDGSNFTLKIRSTKLEDSAMYFCATKPGQGRETQYFGPGTRLLVL.

The chain employs TRBV6-2 or TRBV6-3 and TRBJ1-1; possible D gene TRBD1, 5 bases. Trimming took off 0 bases at V and 2 bases at J, with 10 bases between the two ends. Looked up from germline, CDR1 is MNHEY and CDR2 is SVGEGT. CDR3 length equals 15 residues. This chain's CDR3 is CASSYSFDSNTEAFF. CDR3 DNA sequence: TGTGCCAGCAGTTACTCGTTCGACAGTAACACTGAAGCTTTCTTT.

CDR3 in amino acids: CASSQATARSPSGANVLTF. The CDR3 DNA sequence: TGTGCCAGCAGCCAAGCGACAGCTAGAAGCCCCTCTGGGGCCAACGTCCTGACTTTC. This chain connects TRBV4-2 to TRBJ2-6; weak D call: TRBD1 (5 bases). CDR3 size: 19 residues. Trimming stripped 1 base from V and 0 bases from J, with 16 bases between. Germline CDR1 is LGHNA and CDR2 is YNFKEQ.

This clone occurred once. The J gene is TRBJ1-2, the V gene TRBV28; 7 bases are a match to TRBD1. Germline V gene data show CDR1 as MDHEN and CDR2 as SYDVKM. V was clipped by 6 bases and J by 8 bases; unmatched bases: 6. CDR3 length: 12 residues. The CDR3 protein is CASRLQGEGYTF. CDR3 nucleotides: TGTGCCAGCAGACTCCAGGGGGAGGGCTACACCTTC.

This clone has only a few counts. DNA for the CDR3: TGTGCCAGTACGGAGGTCGGTGGTGGAAACACCATATATTTT. It translates to CASTEVGGGNTIYF. This chain links TRBV19 with TRBJ1-3, with D uncertain. Germline lookup yields CDR1 LNHDA and CDR2 SQIVND (reference sequence). Trimming removed 7 bases at V and 3 bases at J, with 13 bases between. The CDR3 has 14 residues.